This T cell receptor (beta chain) was recovered during a study of control samples from healthy donors and cancer patients. The data were produced by immunoSEQ multiplex PCR, yet TCRdb's version contains in-frame clones alone and is incomplete. The sample records 170,000 or so clones, nearly 90% being singletons. V lost 3 bases to trimming and J lost 5 bases, with 11 bases between them. The CDR3 extends over 13 amino acids. CDR1 and CDR2 from the germline V gene are SGDLS and YYNGEE. The sample taken for sequencing was blood. The TCR was taken from a woman between 50 and 59 years old in good health. The chain links TRBV9 to TRBJ2-5, with D possibly matching TRBD2 (7 bases). For the CDR3, the DNA is TGTGCCAGCAGCGGTGGGGGGGCGGAGACCCAGTACTTC. Its translation is CASSGGGAETQYF.